This T cell receptor (beta chain) emerged from a study of cytomegalovirus exposure and HLA in healthy donors. Study-level points and caveats: Among the sequence variants, a highly shared cluster was likely an artifact of sequencing. Later analysis demonstrated an association between a missense DCLRE1C variant and TCR beta V- and J-gene trimming. Versus the roughly 700-donor mean, an Asian-associated ancestry cluster reportedly showed fewer N-insertions in a later analysis.

This PCR relied on a set of 60 Vbeta primers and 13 Jbeta primers. Some clones are missing from TCRdb's copy, which holds only in-frame ones; the method was immunoSEQ multiplex PCR. There are about 160,000 clones in the sample; 75% to 85% occur only once, and about 6.8% lies in the top ten. Trimming shortened V by 3 bases and J by 8 bases, and 14 bases separated the two germline ends. Germline V lookup: CDR1 LNHNV, CDR2 YYDKDF (reference sequence). CDR3 length equals 13 residues. A note on this clone: Its antigen remains unknown.

The source material was PBMCs. The V and J genes are TRBV15 and TRBJ2-7; the D gene is possibly TRBD2 (6 bases). The TCR was taken from a man aged 50 or older in good health and CMV-seropositive. The CDR3 loop is CATSSDRAGKQYV. The CDR3 DNA reads TGTGCCACCAGCAGCGATCGGGCGGGGAAGCAGTACGTC.